This TCR beta chain derives from a study of T cells in Graves' hyperthyroidism and ophthalmopathy. Germline CDR1 and CDR2: SGHRS and YFSETQ. Trimming cost V 4 bases and J 8 bases; bases outside gene matches: 8. CDR3 length equals 14 residues. TCR beta CDR3 regions were amplified from RNA. During a first-round RT-PCR of the TCR CDR3, the HTBI primer set was used. TCRdb reprocessed the multiplex PCR reads with MiXCR, giving one entry per CDR3 protein. The sample lists 500,000 to 750,000 distinct CDR3 sequences, roughly 14% seen once, with around 7.3% in the top ten. The V and J genes are TRBV5-1 and TRBJ1-4, with 7 bases aligning to TRBD1. The receptor's source is a woman aged 30 to 39 with Graves' hyperthyroidism. The sample was blood. CDR3 in DNA: TGCGCCAGCAGCGTGCGACAGGGCAAGGAAAAACTGTTTTTT. Translated, it gives CASSVRQGKEKLFF.